The rows below give T cell receptor beta chains drawn from one sample of a study of T cell responses to AZD1222 COVID-19 vaccine. Clones were sequenced by immunoSEQ multiplex PCR, and TCRdb holds only the in-frame ones, with some missing. The data hold about 81,000 clones, with about 86% observed a single time. Sequenced here: peripheral blood, sampled 28 days after the second AZD1222 dose. These receptors were taken from an adult who received the AZD1222 COVID-19 vaccine. The CDR3 runs from the conserved cysteine through the conserved F or W. The order of the fields is CDR3 protein, CDR3 DNA, J gene, V gene, D gene, clone size. D genes are given only for firm matches. Part of the rows lack a size; the others show once, few, many or a class for expanded clones.

CASRGRTSGVGELFF TGTGCCAGCAGGGGAAGGACTAGCGGAGTCGGGGAGCTGTTTTTT TRBJ2-2 TRBV2 TRBD2 -
CASSDPLGRGTGELFF TGCGCCAGCAGTGACCCATTGGGCAGGGGAACCGGGGAGCTGTTTTTT TRBJ2-2 TRBV10-1 - -
CASSLTLNTEAFF TGCGCCAGCAGCTTGACTTTGAACACTGAAGCTTTCTTT TRBJ1-1 TRBV5-1 - -
CAISESQGQPQHF TGTGCCATCAGTGAGTCGCAGGGACAGCCCCAGCATTTT TRBJ1-5 TRBV10-3 - few
CAFPGLSGNTIYF TGTGCCTTCCCGGGCCTCTCTGGAAACACCATATATTTT TRBJ1-3 TRBV30 - -
CASSSTSSQYF TGTGCCAGCAGCTCCACCTCCTCGCAGTACTTC TRBJ2-7 TRBV28 - -
CASSLTGGQETQYF TGTGCCAGCAGTCTAACGGGAGGACAAGAGACCCAGTACTTC TRBJ2-5 TRBV6-5 TRBD2 few
CASSYSGPRETQYF TGTGCCAGCAGTTACTCGGGACCCCGAGAGACCCAGTACTTC TRBJ2-5 TRBV6-5 - -
CASSYTGQGKNIQYF TGTGCCAGCAGCTACACTGGACAGGGGAAAAACATTCAGTACTTC TRBJ2-4 TRBV7-2 TRBD1 -
CASSQDPDRVGTYYGYTF TGCGCCAGCAGCCAAGATCCGGACAGGGTGGGAACCTACTATGGCTACACCTTC TRBJ1-2 TRBV4-1 TRBD1 few
CASSPPARYYGYTF TGTGCCAGCTCACCACCCGCCAGGTACTATGGCTACACCTTC TRBJ1-2 TRBV18 - few
CASSLSGYQETQYF TGTGCCAGCAGCCTTAGTGGTTACCAAGAGACCCAGTACTTC TRBJ2-5 TRBV7-2 - -
CATGAGLDGYTF TGTGCCACAGGAGCTGGGTTGGATGGCTACACCTTC TRBJ1-2 TRBV15 - -
CASRTTGGTDTQYF TGCGCCAGCAGAACAACAGGGGGCACAGATACGCAGTATTTT TRBJ2-3 TRBV5-1 TRBD1 -
CASTLGLAGGLGSYNEQFF TGTGCCAGTACCCTCGGACTAGCGGGAGGACTAGGATCCTACAATGAGCAGTTCTTC TRBJ2-1 TRBV19 TRBD2 -
CASSLVAEETQYF TGTGCCAGCAGCTTAGTGGCAGAAGAGACCCAGTACTTC TRBJ2-5 TRBV7-9 - -
CASSLPSGGIRTEQYF TGCGCCAGCAGCTTGCCTAGCGGGGGCATCCGGACCGAGCAGTACTTC TRBJ2-7 TRBV5-1 TRBD2 -
CASSQEIYYEQYF TGTGCCAGCAGCCAAGAGATCTACTACGAGCAGTACTTC TRBJ2-7 TRBV3-1/TRBV3-2 - -
CASRISGVTGELFF TGTGCCAGCAGAATTAGCGGGGTTACCGGGGAGCTGTTTTTT TRBJ2-2 TRBV6-5 TRBD2 -
CASQPSGHYNEQFF TGTGCCAGCCAACCTAGCGGACACTACAATGAGCAGTTCTTC TRBJ2-1 TRBV19 TRBD2 once
CAWTPGTPDQPQHF TGTGCCTGGACGCCCGGGACCCCCGATCAGCCCCAGCATTTT TRBJ1-5 TRBV30 - -
CASEQQGTYGYTF TGTGCCAGCGAACAACAGGGCACCTATGGCTACACCTTC TRBJ1-2 TRBV28 - -
CAWGWANVLTF TGTGCCTGGGGGTGGGCCAACGTCCTGACTTTC TRBJ2-6 TRBV30 - -
CASSRDGASGNTIYF TGTGCCAGCAGCCGGGACGGTGCCTCTGGAAACACCATATATTTT TRBJ1-3 TRBV3-1/TRBV3-2 - -
CASSQEVGAPNEQFF TGTGCCAGCAGCCAAGAGGTGGGCGCCCCCAATGAGCAGTTCTTC TRBJ2-1 TRBV3-1/TRBV3-2 - -
CASRSSTDTQYF TGTGCCAGCCGAAGTAGCACAGATACGCAGTATTTT TRBJ2-3 TRBV12-3/TRBV12-4 - -
CASSPRAGGNTGELFF TGTGCCAGCAGCCCCAGGGCGGGCGGGAACACCGGGGAGCTGTTTTTT TRBJ2-2 TRBV7-9 - -
CASSPPGRVNEKLFF TGTGCCAGCAGCCCCCCGGGGAGGGTTAATGAAAAACTGTTTTTT TRBJ1-4 TRBV7-2 - once
CASSLGGLIGPASTDTQYF TGTGCCAGCAGCCTCGGCGGACTAATAGGCCCTGCTAGCACAGATACGCAGTATTTT TRBJ2-3 TRBV13 - -
CASSAQGVSGNTIYF TGTGCCAGCAGTGCCCAGGGGGTCTCTGGAAACACCATATATTTT TRBJ1-3 TRBV25-1 TRBD1 -
CASMGSGANVLTF TGCGCCAGCATGGGCTCTGGGGCCAACGTCCTGACTTTC TRBJ2-6 TRBV10-2 - -
CASSPRERNSYEQYF TGCGCCAGCAGCCCGAGGGAGCGAAACTCCTACGAGCAGTACTTC TRBJ2-7 TRBV4-3 - -
CASSPGTELSPLHF TGTGCCAGCAGCCCCGGGACAGAGCTTTCACCCCTCCACTTT TRBJ1-6 TRBV7-9 TRBD1 -
CASGTDTQYF TGCGCCAGCGGGACAGATACGCAGTATTTT TRBJ2-3 TRBV4-3 - -
CASSWDAYEQYF TGTGCCAGCAGTTGGGACGCCTACGAGCAGTACTTC TRBJ2-7 TRBV6-5 - -
CASSFRGVSSQPQHF TGTGCCAGCAGCTTCCGAGGGGTATCTAGTCAGCCCCAGCATTTT TRBJ1-5 TRBV5-6 - once
CASSLNTEAFF TGTGCCAGCAGCTTGAACACTGAAGCTTTCTTT TRBJ1-1 TRBV7-9 - -
CASSYPGRTYNEQFF TGTGCCAGCAGTTATCCGGGACGGACCTACAATGAGCAGTTCTTC TRBJ2-1 TRBV28 - -
CASSPGTHGVNAEAFF TGCGCCAGCAGCCCTGGGACGCATGGTGTCAACGCTGAAGCTTTCTTT TRBJ1-1 TRBV5-1 - -
CASSLSGRGPNTEAFF TGTGCCAGCAGTTTATCAGGCAGGGGACCGAACACTGAAGCTTTCTTT TRBJ1-1 TRBV27 - -
CASSLAPLHDTDTQYF TGTGCCAGCAGCTTAGCCCCCCTTCACGATACAGATACGCAGTATTTT TRBJ2-3 TRBV11-3 - -
CASSSNREAAFF TGTGCCAGCAGCTCTAACAGGGAAGCAGCTTTCTTT TRBJ1-1 TRBV7-2 - -
CASSLGNRGSDTQYF TGTGCCAGCAGCTTAGGAAACCGGGGGTCGGATACGCAGTATTTT TRBJ2-3 TRBV11-2 - -
CASKGSDTQYF TGTGCCAGCAAAGGATCAGATACGCAGTATTTT TRBJ2-3 TRBV25-1 - -
CASSQPGLAGMREETQYF TGCGCCAGCAGTCAACCGGGACTAGCGGGGATGAGGGAGGAGACCCAGTACTTC TRBJ2-5 TRBV23-1 TRBD2 -
CASTPQGPNNSPLHF TGTGCCAGCACCCCTCAGGGTCCAAATAATTCACCCCTCCACTTT TRBJ1-6 TRBV27 - few
CASSHRDRVYNEQFF TGTGCCAGCTCACACCGGGACAGGGTGTACAATGAGCAGTTCTTC TRBJ2-1 TRBV18 TRBD1 -
CAISRQGSYEQYF TGTGCCATCAGTCGACAGGGCTCCTACGAGCAGTACTTC TRBJ2-7 TRBV10-3 TRBD1 -
CASSNLEGQSPAGYTF TGTGCCAGCAGCAATCTGGAAGGACAGTCACCCGCTGGCTACACCTTC TRBJ1-2 TRBV21-1 - -
CASSIDRGFGELFF TGTGCCAGTAGTATAGATCGGGGATTCGGGGAGCTGTTTTTT TRBJ2-2 TRBV19 - -
CASWTGEDWSPLHF TGTGCCAGCTGGACAGGGGAAGATTGGTCACCCCTCCACTTT TRBJ1-6 TRBV6-5 TRBD1 -
CASSLAPGREAFF TGTGCCAGCAGTTTAGCCCCCGGGCGGGAAGCTTTCTTT TRBJ1-1 TRBV27 - -